A selection of T cell receptor beta chains follows, all from one sample in a study of T-cell memory formation after mild COVID-19. Each CDR3 protein gets one entry after TCRdb re-called the 5' RACE reads with MiXCR. This table has tens of thousands of distinct CDR3 sequences, around 17% appearing once. The specimen sequenced was PBMCs or a T cell subset sorted from them (not recorded which). The receptors here all came from an adult woman who had mild COVID-19 (a few samples of this study predate the infection). Cell type and time point are not known. The CDR3 runs from the conserved cysteine through the conserved F or W. D genes are given only for firm matches. Clone size is shown for a subset of rows, as once, few, many or a class of expanded clone.

length,D,size,J,V,DNA,CDR3
13,NA,few,TRBJ2-1,TRBV20-1,TGCAGTGCTAGCCAGGGATGGGGAAATGAGCAGTTCTTC,CSASQGWGNEQFF
17,TRBD2,few,TRBJ2-3,TRBV29-1,TGCAGCGTTCGAAAGTTGACTAGCGGGGGAGACACAGATACGCAGTATTTT,CSVRKLTSGGDTDTQYF
16,TRBD2,many,TRBJ2-1,TRBV15,TGTGCCACCAGCAGAGAACTAGCGGGGGCATACAATGAGCAGTTCTTC,CATSRELAGAYNEQFF
15,TRBD1,NA,TRBJ1-1,TRBV7-9,TGTGCCAGCAGCCACGCCCGGACAGGGGAGACTGAAGCTTTCTTT,CASSHARTGETEAFF
14,NA,NA,TRBJ2-1,TRBV15,TGTGCCACCAGCCCCCGGGACTTCCTCTATGAGCAGTTCTTC,CATSPRDFLYEQFF
14,TRBD1,few,TRBJ1-2,TRBV20-1,TGCAGTGCTAGAGATCTTAAGAGGACAGGGTCCTACACCTTC,CSARDLKRTGSYTF
16,TRBD1,few,TRBJ1-1,TRBV30,TGTGCCTGGAGTGGAAGGCAGGGGGTAAGGGACACTGAAGCTTTCTTT,CAWSGRQGVRDTEAFF
14,NA,few,TRBJ1-1,TRBV30,TGTGCCTGGAGTGCGGAGAATCAGAACACTGAAGCTTTCTTT,CAWSAENQNTEAFF
12,NA,NA,TRBJ2-1,TRBV10-2,TGCGCCAGCAGTGAGCTCAACAATGAGCAGTTCTTC,CASSELNNEQFF
18,TRBD2,NA,TRBJ2-3,TRBV29-1,TGCAGCGTTGACCCGGGACTAGCGGGAGCGAAAGGGACAGATACGCAGTATTTT,CSVDPGLAGAKGTDTQYF
15,NA,NA,TRBJ1-2,TRBV7-9,TGTGCCAGCAGCGAAGCACCGGGAGGGGGTCATGGCTACACCTTC,CASSEAPGGGHGYTF
17,TRBD2,NA,TRBJ2-7,TRBV9,TGTGCCAGCAGCCCTCATGGGGGGGACTCGATCTCCTACGAGCAGTACTTC,CASSPHGGDSISYEQYF
16,TRBD2,few,TRBJ2-1,TRBV3-1,TGTGCCAGCAGCCAAGCCGGGACTAGCGGGAGGTATGAGCAGTTCTTC,CASSQAGTSGRYEQFF
14,TRBD1,NA,TRBJ2-7,TRBV7-6,TGTGCCAGCAGCTCCCGAGAGCAGGGGGACGAGCAGTACTTC,CASSSREQGDEQYF
13,NA,NA,TRBJ1-3,TRBV5-6,TGTGCCAGTGCGTCAGTCTCTGGAAACACCATATATTTT,CASASVSGNTIYF